One sample yielded the 11 T cell receptor beta chains listed below, sequenced in a study of T cell repertoires in cytomegalovirus infection. TCRdb recomputed calls from the reads with MiXCR, one row per CDR3 protein. The sample has about 180,000 distinct CDR3 sequences, about 18% seen once. Source material: CD8+ T cells from PBMCs. All receptors derive from a human donor in good health (CMV status not recorded). Some clones in this sample may be carry-over from other donors' samples.

This clonotype was picked up a small number of times. The V and J genes are TRBV28 and TRBJ1-1, with D unclear. The CDR3 is 11 amino acids. From germline, CDR1 is MDHEN and CDR2 SYDVKM. The V end lost 6 bases, the J end lost 8 bases, and 10 bases lay between the germline ends. The CDR3 DNA sequence: TGTGCCAGCAGCTCTATGGGGGAAGCTTTCTTT. It specifies CASSSMGEAFF.

The V call is TRBV12-3 or TRBV12-4, the J call TRBJ2-7, with D possibly matching TRBD2 (6 bases). With 11 bases removed from V and 0 bases from J, the gap between germline ends came to 8 bases. The CDR3 has 11 amino acids. In DNA, the CDR3 is TGTGCCGCGGGAACCTCCTACGAGCAGTACTTC. It yields the protein CAAGTSYEQYF.

The chain couples TRBV3-1 to TRBJ1-2; D not certain. The germline V gene has CDR1 LGHDT and CDR2 YNNKEL (reference sequence). This CDR3 region has 14 residues. The V and J ends lost 2 bases and 4 bases respectively, with 11 bases between them. The CDR3 loop is CASSQRRRSYGYTF. CDR3 in DNA: TGTGCCAGCAGCCAACGAAGACGGTCCTATGGCTACACCTTC.

CDR3 bases: TGCAGTGCTAGAGATCTCGCGGCGACCTACGAGCAGTACTTC. It encodes CSARDLAATYEQYF. The chain is built from TRBV20-1 and TRBJ2-7, with D hard to call. CDR1 and CDR2 from the germline V gene are DFQATT and SNEGSKA (reference sequence). Trimming shortened V by 0 bases and J by 2 bases, and 11 bases separated the two germline ends. The length of the CDR3 is 14 residues.

The V and J genes are TRBV6-1 and TRBJ2-5; maybe TRBD1 (5 bases). V lost 1 base to trimming and J lost 0 bases, with 12 bases between them. The CDR3 length is 16 residues. The germline CDR1 and CDR2 sequences are MNHNS and SASEGT. CDR3 sequence reads: CASSEGTLRYQETQYF. CDR3 nucleotide sequence: TGTGCCAGCAGTGAAGGGACACTGAGGTACCAAGAGACCCAGTACTTC.

This clonotype has only a few counts. The V and J genes are TRBV7-2 and TRBJ2-6, with D unclear. V gave up 7 bases and J gave up 9 bases, with 19 bases separating them. Germline V gene sequence: CDR1 SGHTA, CDR2 FQGNSA. The CDR3 runs 15 residues. CDR3 sequence reads: CASIYRLAVGNVLTF. As DNA, the CDR3 is TGTGCCAGCATCTATAGGTTGGCGGTGGGCAACGTCCTGACTTTC.

In this sample, this clonotype turned up a few times. V gene TRBV2 combines with J gene TRBJ2-2; 11 bases are a match to TRBD1. Germline CDR1 and CDR2: SNHLY and FYNNEI. V lost 6 bases to trimming and J lost 6 bases; unmatched junction nucleotides: 6. This CDR3 is 15 amino acids long. This CDR3 is CASSAGTGGPGELFF. DNA of the CDR3: TGTGCCAGCAGCGCCGGGACAGGGGGGCCCGGGGAGCTGTTTTTT.

The chain has TRBV29-1 and TRBJ2-1, with unresolved D. V was cut by 1 base and J by 5 bases, with 15 bases left in between. The CDR3 extends over 15 amino acids. From germline, CDR1 is SQVTM and CDR2 ANQGSEA. The CDR3 DNA reads TGCAGCGTTGAAGCGGTAGGACGATTGAACAATGAGCAGTTCTTC. Amino acids: CSVEAVGRLNNEQFF.

The J gene is TRBJ1-1, the V gene TRBV7-9; D not resolved. The length of the CDR3 is 15 residues. The ends were cut back, 5 bases at V and 0 bases at J, with 13 bases in the middle. Germline V lookup: CDR1 SEHNR, CDR2 FQNEAQ (reference sequence). The CDR3 here is CASSLYSPMNTEAFF. CDR3 bases: TGTGCCAGCAGCCTTTACAGTCCCATGAACACTGAAGCTTTCTTT.

The chain combines TRBV18 with TRBJ1-5; 9 nucleotides align to TRBD1. Per germline, CDR1 KGHSH and CDR2 LQKENI. The CDR3 contains 16 residues. V trimming: 4 bases; J trimming: 7 bases; junction bases outside the gene matches: 11. The CDR3, as DNA: TGTGCCAGCTCACTCTTGGACAGGGGAAAATTCCAGCCCCAGCATTTT. It translates to CASSLLDRGKFQPQHF.

The chain links TRBV5-6 to TRBJ2-7; the D gene could be TRBD1 or TRBD2 (5 bases each). CDR1 and CDR2 from the germline V gene are SGHDT and YYEEEE. The CDR3 is 14 residues long. The V and J ends lost 4 bases and 2 bases respectively, with 13 bases between them. The CDR3 region is CASSIAGAAYEQYF. CDR3 DNA sequence: TGTGCCAGCAGCATAGCCGGGGCCGCCTACGAGCAGTACTTC.